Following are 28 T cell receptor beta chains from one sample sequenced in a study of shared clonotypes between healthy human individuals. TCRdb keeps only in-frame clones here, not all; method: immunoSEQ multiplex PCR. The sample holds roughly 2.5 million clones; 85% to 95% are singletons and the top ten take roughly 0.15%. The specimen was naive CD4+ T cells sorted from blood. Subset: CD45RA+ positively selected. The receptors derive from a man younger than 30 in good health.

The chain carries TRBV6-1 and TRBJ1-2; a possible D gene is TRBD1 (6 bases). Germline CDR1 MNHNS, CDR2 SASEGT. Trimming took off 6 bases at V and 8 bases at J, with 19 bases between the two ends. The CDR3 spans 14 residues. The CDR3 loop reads CASRGLDSLRGYTF. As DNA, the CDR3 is TGTGCCAGCAGGGGGCTGGACAGCCTTCGGGGCTACACCTTC.

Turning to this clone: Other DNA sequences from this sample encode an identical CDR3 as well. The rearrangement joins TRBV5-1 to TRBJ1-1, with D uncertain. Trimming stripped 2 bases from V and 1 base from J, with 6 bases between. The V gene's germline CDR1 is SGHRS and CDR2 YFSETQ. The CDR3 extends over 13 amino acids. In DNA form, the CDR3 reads TGCGCCAGCAGCTTCCGGGGGAACACTGAAGCTTTCTTT. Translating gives CASSFRGNTEAFF. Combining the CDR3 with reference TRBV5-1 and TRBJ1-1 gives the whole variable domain KAGVTQTPRYLIKTRGQQVTLSCSPISGHRSVSWYQQTPGQGLQFLFEYFSETQRNKGNFPGRFSGRQFSNSRSEMNVSTLELGDSALYLCASSFRGNTEAFFGQGTRLTVV.

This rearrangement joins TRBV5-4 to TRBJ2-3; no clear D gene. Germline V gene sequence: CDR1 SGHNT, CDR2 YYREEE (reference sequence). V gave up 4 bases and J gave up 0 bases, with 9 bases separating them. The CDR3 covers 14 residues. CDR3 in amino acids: CASSLITSTDTQYF. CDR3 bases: TGTGCCAGCAGCCTAATTACTAGCACAGATACGCAGTATTTT.

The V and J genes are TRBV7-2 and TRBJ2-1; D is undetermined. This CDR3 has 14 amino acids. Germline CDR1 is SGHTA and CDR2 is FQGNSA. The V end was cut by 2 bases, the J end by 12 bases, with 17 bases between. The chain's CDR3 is CASSLKVTPGGQFF. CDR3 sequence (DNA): TGTGCCAGCAGCTTAAAGGTAACGCCGGGTGGGCAGTTCTTC.

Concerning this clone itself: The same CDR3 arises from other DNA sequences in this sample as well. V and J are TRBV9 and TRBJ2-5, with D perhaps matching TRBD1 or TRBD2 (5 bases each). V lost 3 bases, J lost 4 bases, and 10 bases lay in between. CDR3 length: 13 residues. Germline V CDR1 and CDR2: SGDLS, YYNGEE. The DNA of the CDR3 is TGTGCCAGCAGCGGATCAGGGAGAGAGACCCAGTACTTC. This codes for CASSGSGRETQYF.

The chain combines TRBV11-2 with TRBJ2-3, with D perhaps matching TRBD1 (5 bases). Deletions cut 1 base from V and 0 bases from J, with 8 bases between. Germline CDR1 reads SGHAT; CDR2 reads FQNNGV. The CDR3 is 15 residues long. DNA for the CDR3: TGTGCCAGCAGCTTAGGGGGCCGAAGCACAGATACGCAGTATTTT. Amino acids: CASSLGGRSTDTQYF.

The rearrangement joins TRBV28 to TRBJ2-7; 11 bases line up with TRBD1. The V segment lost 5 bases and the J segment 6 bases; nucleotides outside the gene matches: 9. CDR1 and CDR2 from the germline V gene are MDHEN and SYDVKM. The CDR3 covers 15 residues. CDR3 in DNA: TGTGCCAGCAGTACCCAGGACAGGGGGCCACTCGAGCAGTACTTC. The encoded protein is CASSTQDRGPLEQYF.

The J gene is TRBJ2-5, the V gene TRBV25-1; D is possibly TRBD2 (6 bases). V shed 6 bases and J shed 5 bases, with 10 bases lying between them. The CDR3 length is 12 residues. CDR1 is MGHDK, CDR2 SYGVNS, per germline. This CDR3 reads CASRVRGETQYF. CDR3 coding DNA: TGTGCCAGCAGGGTCCGGGGGGAGACCCAGTACTTC.

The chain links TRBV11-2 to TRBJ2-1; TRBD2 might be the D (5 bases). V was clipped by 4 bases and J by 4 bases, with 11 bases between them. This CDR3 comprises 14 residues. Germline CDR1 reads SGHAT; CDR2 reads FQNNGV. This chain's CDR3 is CASSSYGNYNEQFF. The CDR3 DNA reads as TGTGCCAGCAGCTCCTACGGGAATTACAATGAGCAGTTCTTC.

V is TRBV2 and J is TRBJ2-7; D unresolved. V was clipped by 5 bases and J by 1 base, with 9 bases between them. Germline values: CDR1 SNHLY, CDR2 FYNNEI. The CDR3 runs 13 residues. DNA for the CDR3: TGTGCCAGCAGTCCCTGGGGTTCCTACGAGCAGTACTTC. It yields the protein CASSPWGSYEQYF.

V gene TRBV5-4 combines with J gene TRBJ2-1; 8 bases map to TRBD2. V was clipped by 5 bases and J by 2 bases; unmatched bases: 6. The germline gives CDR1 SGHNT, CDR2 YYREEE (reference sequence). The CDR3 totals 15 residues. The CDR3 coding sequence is TGTGCCAGCAGGCAACTAGCGGAACCCTACAATGAGCAGTTCTTC. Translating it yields CASRQLAEPYNEQFF.

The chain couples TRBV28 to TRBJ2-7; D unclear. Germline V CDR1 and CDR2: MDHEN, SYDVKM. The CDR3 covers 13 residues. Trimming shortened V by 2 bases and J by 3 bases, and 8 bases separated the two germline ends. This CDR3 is CASSLGGVYEQYF. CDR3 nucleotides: TGTGCCAGCAGTTTAGGTGGGGTCTACGAGCAGTACTTC.

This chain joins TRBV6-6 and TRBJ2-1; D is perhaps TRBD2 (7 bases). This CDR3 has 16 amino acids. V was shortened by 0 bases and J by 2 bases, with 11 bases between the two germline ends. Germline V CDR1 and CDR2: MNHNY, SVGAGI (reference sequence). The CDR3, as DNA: TGTGCCAGCAGTTACTCCGGGGGGCTGCCCTACAATGAGCAGTTCTTC. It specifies CASSYSGGLPYNEQFF.

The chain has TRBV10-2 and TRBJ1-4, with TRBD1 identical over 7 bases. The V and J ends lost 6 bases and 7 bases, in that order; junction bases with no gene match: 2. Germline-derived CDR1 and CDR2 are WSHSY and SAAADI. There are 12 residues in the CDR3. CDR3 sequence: CASSRQGEKLFF. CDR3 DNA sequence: TGCGCCAGCAGCCGACAGGGTGAAAAACTGTTTTTT.

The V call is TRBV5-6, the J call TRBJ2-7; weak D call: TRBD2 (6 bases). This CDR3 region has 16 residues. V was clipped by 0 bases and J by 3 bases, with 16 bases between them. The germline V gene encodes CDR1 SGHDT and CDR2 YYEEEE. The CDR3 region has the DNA TGTGCCAGCAGCTTGGGGCCTTTAGCGGCAGGCTACGAGCAGTACTTC. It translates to CASSLGPLAAGYEQYF.

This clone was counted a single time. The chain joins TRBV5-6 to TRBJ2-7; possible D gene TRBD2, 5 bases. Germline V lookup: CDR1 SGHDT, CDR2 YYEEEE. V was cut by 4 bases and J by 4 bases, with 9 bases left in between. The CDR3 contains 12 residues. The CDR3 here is CASSRSGYEQYF. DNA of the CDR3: TGTGCCAGCAGCCGCAGCGGTTACGAGCAGTACTTC. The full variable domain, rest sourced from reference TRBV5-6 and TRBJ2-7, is DAGVTQSPTHLIKTRGQQVTLRCSPKSGHDTVSWYQQALGQGPQFIFQYYEEEERQRGNFPDRFSGHQFPNYSSELNVNALLLGDSALYLCASSRSGYEQYFGPGTRLTVT.

CDR3 DNA sequence: TGTGCCAGCAGCTTGGTCCCAGCTGGAAACACCATATATTTT. Its protein product is CASSLVPAGNTIYF. The genes are TRBV5-4 and TRBJ1-3; no definite D call. The CDR3 is 14 amino acids. CDR1 is SGHNT and CDR2 is YYREEE in the germline V gene (reference sequence). The V end lost 0 bases, the J end lost 2 bases, and 6 bases lay between the germline ends.

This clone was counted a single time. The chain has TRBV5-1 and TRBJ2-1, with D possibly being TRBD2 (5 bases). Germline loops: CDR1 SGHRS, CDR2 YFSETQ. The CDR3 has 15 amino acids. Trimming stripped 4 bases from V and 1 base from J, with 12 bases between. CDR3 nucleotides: TGCGCCAGCAGCATCACTAGAGAATCCTACAATGAGCAGTTCTTC. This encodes CASSITRESYNEQFF. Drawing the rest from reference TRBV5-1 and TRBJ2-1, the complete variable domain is KAGVTQTPRYLIKTRGQQVTLSCSPISGHRSVSWYQQTPGQGLQFLFEYFSETQRNKGNFPGRFSGRQFSNSRSEMNVSTLELGDSALYLCASSITRESYNEQFFGPGTRLTVL.

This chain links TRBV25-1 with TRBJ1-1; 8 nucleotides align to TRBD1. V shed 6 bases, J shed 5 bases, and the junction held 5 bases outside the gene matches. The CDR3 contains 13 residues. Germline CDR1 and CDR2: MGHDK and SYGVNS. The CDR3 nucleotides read TGTGCCAGCAGGGGACAGGTCGGTACTGAAGCTTTCTTT. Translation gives CASRGQVGTEAFF. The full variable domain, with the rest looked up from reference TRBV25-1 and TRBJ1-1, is EADIYQTPRYLVIGTGKKITLECSQTMGHDKMYWYQQDPGMELHLIHYSYGVNSTEKGDLSSESTVSRIRTEHFPLTLESARPSHTSQYLCASRGQVGTEAFFGQGTRLTVV.

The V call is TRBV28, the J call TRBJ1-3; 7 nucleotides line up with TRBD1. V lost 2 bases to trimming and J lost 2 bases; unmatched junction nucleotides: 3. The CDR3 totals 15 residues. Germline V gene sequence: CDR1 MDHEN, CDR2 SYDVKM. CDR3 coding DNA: TGTGCCAGCAGTTTAGAACAGGGGACTGGAAACACCATATATTTT. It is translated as CASSLEQGTGNTIYF.

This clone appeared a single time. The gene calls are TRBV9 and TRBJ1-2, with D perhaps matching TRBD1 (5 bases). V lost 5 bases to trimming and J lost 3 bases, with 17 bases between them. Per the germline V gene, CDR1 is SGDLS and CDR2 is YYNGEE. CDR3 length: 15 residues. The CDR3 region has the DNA TGTGCCAGCAGAAACTACGGGGGAAACTACTATGGCTACACCTTC. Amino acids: CASRNYGGNYYGYTF.

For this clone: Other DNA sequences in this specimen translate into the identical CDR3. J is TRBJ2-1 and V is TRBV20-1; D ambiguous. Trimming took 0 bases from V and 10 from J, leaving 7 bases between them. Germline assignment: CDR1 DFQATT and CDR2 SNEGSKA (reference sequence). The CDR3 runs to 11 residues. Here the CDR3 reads CSARDLGEQFF. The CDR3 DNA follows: TGCAGTGCTAGAGATTTGGGGGAGCAGTTCTTC.

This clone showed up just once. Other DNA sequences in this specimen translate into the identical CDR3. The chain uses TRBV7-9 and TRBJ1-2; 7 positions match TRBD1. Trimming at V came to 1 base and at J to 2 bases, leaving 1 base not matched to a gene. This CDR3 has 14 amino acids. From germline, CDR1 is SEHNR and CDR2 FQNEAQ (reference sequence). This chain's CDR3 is CASSLGTGNYGYTF. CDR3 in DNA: TGTGCCAGCAGCTTAGGGACAGGCAACTATGGCTACACCTTC.

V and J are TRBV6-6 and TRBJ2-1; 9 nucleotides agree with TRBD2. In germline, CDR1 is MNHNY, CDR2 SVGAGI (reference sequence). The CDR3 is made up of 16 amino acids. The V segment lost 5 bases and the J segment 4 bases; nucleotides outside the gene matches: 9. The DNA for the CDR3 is TGTGCCAGCAGTGGGGCGGGAGGGCCGGAGTACAATGAGCAGTTCTTC. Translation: CASSGAGGPEYNEQFF.

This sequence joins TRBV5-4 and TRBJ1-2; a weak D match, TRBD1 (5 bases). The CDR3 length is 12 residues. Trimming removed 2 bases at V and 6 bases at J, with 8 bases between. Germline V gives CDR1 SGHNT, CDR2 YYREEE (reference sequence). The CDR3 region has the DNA TGTGCCAGCAGCTTTTCAGGGAATGGCTACACCTTC. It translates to CASSFSGNGYTF.

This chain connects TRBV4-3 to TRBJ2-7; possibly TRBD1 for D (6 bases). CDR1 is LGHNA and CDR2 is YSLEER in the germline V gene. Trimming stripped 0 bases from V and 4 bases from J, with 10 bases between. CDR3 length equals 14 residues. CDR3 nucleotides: TGCGCCAGCAGCCAAGAACAGGGTGCATACGAGCAGTACTTC. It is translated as CASSQEQGAYEQYF.

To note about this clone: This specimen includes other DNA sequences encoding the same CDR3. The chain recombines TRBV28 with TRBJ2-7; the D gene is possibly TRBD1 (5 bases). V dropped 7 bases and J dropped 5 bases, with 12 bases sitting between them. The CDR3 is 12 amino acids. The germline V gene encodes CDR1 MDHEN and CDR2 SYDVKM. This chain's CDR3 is CASTGQGNEQYF. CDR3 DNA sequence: TGTGCCAGCACCGGGCAGGGCAACGAGCAGTACTTC.

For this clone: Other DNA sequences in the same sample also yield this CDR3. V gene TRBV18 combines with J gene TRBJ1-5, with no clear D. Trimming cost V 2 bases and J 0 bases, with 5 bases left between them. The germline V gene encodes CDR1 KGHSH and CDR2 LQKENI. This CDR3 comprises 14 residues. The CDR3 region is CASSPVDSNQPQHF. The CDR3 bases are TGTGCCAGCTCACCAGTAGATAGCAATCAGCCCCAGCATTTT.